These T cell receptor beta chains were read from a single sample in a study of low-dose radiotherapy and immunotherapy resistance in tumors. Each CDR3 protein gets one entry after TCRdb re-called the reads with MiXCR. Here the sample spans 60,000 to 90,000 distinct CDR3 sequences, around 29% being singletons. Specimen: PBMCs, collected before treatment. These receptors were collected from a female donor with ovarian cancer. Both conserved end residues are part of each CDR3. A D gene is named only where the DNA matches it firmly. Rows may omit the clone size; those that give it use once, few, many or a size class.

CDR3 protein: CASSLPAAGMNTEAFF
CDR3 DNA: TGTGCCAGCAGCTTACCGGCGGCGGGAATGAACACTGAAGCTTTCTTT
V gene: TRBV11-2
clone size: many
D gene: NA
CDR3 length: 16
J gene: TRBJ1-1

CDR3 protein: CSARVAGGAEKLFF
CDR3 DNA: TGCAGTGCTAGAGTGGCCGGTGGGGCTGAAAAACTGTTTTTT
V gene: TRBV20-1
clone size: many
D gene: NA
CDR3 length: 14
J gene: TRBJ1-4

CDR3 protein: CASSLNLGGPVERNTEAFF
CDR3 DNA: TGTGCCAGCAGCTTAAACCTCGGAGGGCCAGTAGAGAGAAACACTGAAGCTTTCTTT
V gene: TRBV7-9
clone size: many
D gene: NA
CDR3 length: 19
J gene: TRBJ1-1

CDR3 protein: CASIRDRASYEQYF
CDR3 DNA: TGTGCCAGCATCCGGGACAGGGCATCCTACGAGCAGTACTTC
V gene: TRBV2
clone size: NA
D gene: TRBD1
CDR3 length: 14
J gene: TRBJ2-7

CDR3 protein: CASSLEGTSNVIAKNIQYF
CDR3 DNA: TGTGCCAGCAGCTTAGAGGGGACTAGCAACGTCATAGCCAAAAACATTCAGTACTTC
V gene: TRBV7-2
clone size: many
D gene: TRBD2
CDR3 length: 19
J gene: TRBJ2-4

CDR3 protein: CASSPGLAGGPKTQYF
CDR3 DNA: TGTGCCAGCAGCCCGGGACTAGCGGGGGGGCCTAAGACCCAGTACTTC
V gene: TRBV7-2
clone size: many
D gene: TRBD2
CDR3 length: 16
J gene: TRBJ2-5

CDR3 protein: CASSPGPPGGDSYNEQFF
CDR3 DNA: TGTGCCAGCTCACCGGGCCCGCCGGGAGGCGACTCCTACAATGAGCAGTTCTTC
V gene: TRBV18
clone size: NA
D gene: TRBD2
CDR3 length: 18
J gene: TRBJ2-1

CDR3 protein: CSVHATAGANVLTF
CDR3 DNA: TGCAGCGTGCACGCGACAGCTGGGGCCAACGTCCTGACTTTC
V gene: TRBV29-1
clone size: many
D gene: NA
CDR3 length: 14
J gene: TRBJ2-6

CDR3 protein: CASSLGTEVENEKLFF
CDR3 DNA: TGTGCCAGCAGTTTGGGTACAGAGGTTGAAAATGAAAAACTGTTTTTT
V gene: TRBV28
clone size: many
D gene: NA
CDR3 length: 16
J gene: TRBJ1-4

CDR3 protein: CSTGNGGDRAQGTEAFF
CDR3 DNA: TGCAGCACGGGAAACGGTGGCGACAGGGCTCAGGGCACTGAAGCTTTCTTT
V gene: TRBV29-1
clone size: many
D gene: TRBD1
CDR3 length: 17
J gene: TRBJ1-1

CDR3 protein: CASSFFSNEQFF
CDR3 DNA: TGTGCCAGCAGTTTTTTTTCAAATGAGCAGTTCTTC
V gene: TRBV6-8
clone size: NA
D gene: NA
CDR3 length: 12
J gene: TRBJ2-1

CDR3 protein: CASDGSYNEQFF
CDR3 DNA: TGTGCCAGCGACGGCTCCTACAATGAGCAGTTCTTC
V gene: TRBV28
clone size: NA
D gene: NA
CDR3 length: 12
J gene: TRBJ2-1

CDR3 protein: CASTRGQNTGELFF
CDR3 DNA: TGTGCCAGCACTAGGGGACAGAACACCGGGGAGCTGTTTTTT
V gene: TRBV2
clone size: NA
D gene: NA
CDR3 length: 14
J gene: TRBJ2-2

CDR3 protein: CASAALQGRETQYF
CDR3 DNA: TGTGCCAGCGCGGCTCTGCAGGGCCGAGAGACCCAGTACTTC
V gene: TRBV28
clone size: many
D gene: NA
CDR3 length: 14
J gene: TRBJ2-5

CDR3 protein: CSGWTVNTEAFF
CDR3 DNA: TGCAGCGGGTGGACCGTGAACACTGAAGCTTTCTTT
V gene: TRBV29-1
clone size: many
D gene: NA
CDR3 length: 12
J gene: TRBJ1-1

CDR3 protein: CASSLSLRGYEQYF
CDR3 DNA: TGTGCCAGCAGTTTATCGCTCAGGGGCTACGAGCAGTACTTC
V gene: TRBV28
clone size: NA
D gene: NA
CDR3 length: 14
J gene: TRBJ2-7

CDR3 protein: CASGVGGTSGVAGYF
CDR3 DNA: TGTGCCAGCGGGGTAGGGGGGACTAGCGGGGTGGCAGGCTACTTC
V gene: TRBV27
clone size: once
D gene: TRBD2
CDR3 length: 15
J gene: TRBJ2-7

CDR3 protein: CASSLTTPAFADTQYF
CDR3 DNA: TGTGCCAGCAGTTTAACAACCCCCGCCTTTGCAGATACGCAGTATTTT
V gene: TRBV27
clone size: many
D gene: NA
CDR3 length: 16
J gene: TRBJ2-3

CDR3 protein: CASSTSDSSYEQYF
CDR3 DNA: TGTGCCAGTAGCACCTCGGACAGTTCCTACGAGCAGTACTTC
V gene: TRBV19
clone size: many
D gene: NA
CDR3 length: 14
J gene: TRBJ2-7

CDR3 protein: CSAREAARYEQYF
CDR3 DNA: TGCAGTGCTAGAGAGGCAGCCAGGTACGAGCAGTACTTC
V gene: TRBV20-1
clone size: NA
D gene: NA
CDR3 length: 13
J gene: TRBJ2-7